This TCR beta chain was documented in a study of cytomegalovirus exposure and HLA in healthy donors (dated by TCRdb to about 2017). As for the study more broadly: An earlier analysis of roughly 610 of the donors reported around 280 Gb of sequence data and 95 million to 140 million unique TCR beta sequences obtained from 180 million or so T cells. All discovery cohort repertoires had been generated using a single sequencing platform. Genome-wide SNP genotypes for about 65% of the 666 donors were used in a later genetic analysis, which treated that subset as a discovery cohort. Alongside the repertoire data, information on donor age, sex, ethnicity and CMV serostatus was compiled. Both class I and class II loci were covered by HLA typing, at four-digit resolution. Besides the first cohort of approximately 670 subjects, a separate validation cohort made up of over 95 different subjects was used. Among approximately 370 genotyped donors of the cohort, an average of approximately 240,000 unique TCR beta nucleotide sequences was sequenced per donor, of which roughly 18% were non-productive. Typing coverage varied by locus: roughly 620-630 donors for A, B, C, DRB1 and DQB1; roughly 510 for DQA1; over 600 for DPA1; approximately 490 for DPB1. The study combined high-throughput TCR immunosequencing, statistical association of individual TCRs with disease status, and machine learning to predict cytomegalovirus infection status. The genetic ancestry cluster associated with self-reported Caucasian donors included over 80% of the roughly 400 genotyped donors. Approximately 310 gigabases of sequencing data and approximately 85 million unique TCR sequences were included in an early release covering about 620 HLA-typed donors. In an earlier analysis of 500 to 650 of the donors, high-throughput TCR beta sequencing was used to judge whether each TCR beta V gene segment behaved as functional or pseudogenic. A later analysis re-examined previously published TCR beta repertoires from 600 to 700 donors and added high-resolution HLA genotyping to investigate patterns of TCR occurrence. In the later analysis, no new phenotypic data were used to find candidate immune exposures; instead, reliance was placed on TCR beta sequences and their occurrence across donors. Several DR-DQ haplotypes were treated as single units for association and clustering because of strong linkage in the cohort. The study aimed to test whether cataloging public T cell receptors could reveal signatures of past pathogen exposure. Using immunosequencing, the study profiled T cell repertoires from 500 to 800 subjects and related those repertoires to cytomegalovirus serostatus.

The cohort was made up of 666 healthy bone marrow donors. Cohort members were all nominally healthy when sampled, although unrecorded immune exposures were likely present. The donor was CMV seropositive and belonged to the group of over 250 seropositive cohort members. A peripheral blood sample was collected from each donor, and TCR beta sequencing was performed on peripheral blood mononuclear cells. Genomic DNA was extracted from the blood cell samples with the Qiagen DNeasy Blood Extraction Kit. The germline V gene encodes CDR1 SGHTA and CDR2 FQGNSA. V and J lose 0 bases and 2 bases, and a span of 4 bases separates them. Spanning cysteine to phenylalanine, the CDR3 consists of 14 amino acids. Kept here is only the CDR3 DNA, which spans 42 bases and is read in frame from base 1. The paper's findings and limits, for the study overall: Broadly in line with IMGT annotations, most TCR beta V segments showed up in productive rearrangements about 87% or about 30% of the time in an earlier analysis of roughly 590 of the donors. Specific HLA alleles were associated with over 15,000 TCR beta sequences at a false discovery rate of 0.05 in a later analysis. In a later analysis, several top co-occurrence clusters were reported to appear linked to parvovirus B19, influenza, CMV and Epstein-Barr virus. A later analysis found that HLA-associated TCR beta chains were more clonally expanded and had lower generation probabilities than equally common non-associated chains. A total of fewer than 200 TCR beta chains were listed by the study as associated with cytomegalovirus. In a later analysis, most CMV-associated TCR beta chains were found to appear HLA-restricted, with HLA associations seemingly driven largely by CMV exposure. A further reported finding was that TCR beta sequences accurately predicted the HLA-A and HLA-B alleles for most subjects in the first cohort. This cohort had only TCR beta chains sequenced, and the lack of alpha or paired-chain data limited which features could be detected. Compared with the 666-donor mean, donors in an Asian-associated ancestry cluster had fewer N-insertions in productive TCRs, according to a later genetic analysis. Most TCR sequences were observed very rarely across donors, whereas some public TCRs were present in many individuals. Cytomegalovirus status was reported to be diagnosed by the classifier with high specificity and sensitivity in both the original and validation cohorts. Linkage disequilibrium might explain the correlated functional status among segregating V segments, but an unknown experimental factor could not be ruled out. CMV serostatus was the only immune exposure information available for the cohort. According to a later analysis, TCR association rates differed among HLA loci, with DRB1 alleles showing the most associated TCRs and HLA-C alleles showing the fewest. The sequencing pipeline was judged likely to have produced a cluster of highly shared sequence variants as a technical artifact. Because counts were too low, about 18 rarely observed V segments, including chromosome 9 orphons, were excluded from the earlier analysis of about 500 of the donors. Three of the identified cytomegalovirus-associated TCR beta chains were confirmed in vitro to be specific for cytomegalovirus antigens. A later genetic analysis associated a missense DCLRE1C variant with V-gene and J-gene trimming of TCR beta chains, and an independent cohort replicated the association. The authors suggested that the approach could potentially be extended to other disease states and immunological phenotypes. Sequencing depth was assumed to be roughly uniform across donors in the presence/absence analyses, though that assumption may not hold. Because HLA typing was missing for some donors at each locus, association tests included only the typed subset. Some IMGT-functional V segments, including TRBV6-2 and TRBV6-3, could not be distinguished by the 87-base-pair reads and were therefore excluded. When HLA alleles, especially DR and DQ, strongly co-occurred, attributing TCR associations to individual alleles was difficult.

The method behind the library was the immunoSEQ multiplex PCR assay. For the multiplex PCR, a mixture combining 60 forward primers for TCR Vbeta segments and 13 reverse primers for TCR Jbeta segments was used. The CDR3 region of rearranged TCR beta genes was amplified from genomic DNA with a multiplex PCR assay. The Illumina HiSeq System was used to sequence the amplified TCR beta libraries as 87-base-pair reads. As for the original processing: A later analysis tallied roughly 78 million unique TCR beta chains across the 666 repertoires, and about 10 million of those chains were shared by two or more donors. A nearest-neighbor algorithm error-corrected the raw reads and collapsed the reads into unique sequences, merging closely related sequences to remove PCR and sequencing errors. To assign V, D and J gene segments, CDR3 sequences were aligned to IMGT reference sequences. For a sequence to be retained, a match of at least six nucleotides was required to both a V gene segment and a J gene segment. A rearrangement was called productive if the CDR3 had no stop codons and remained in frame with V and J, and every other rearrangement was called non-productive. CDR3 was defined by IMGT convention, running from the second conserved V-encoded cysteine to the conserved J-encoded phenylalanine. In an earlier analysis of some 550 of the donors, sequences lacking an unambiguous match to a single V gene segment were excluded. An earlier analysis of 587 of the donors classified V segments as functional when productive rearrangements were above 56.7% and as segregating when the standard deviation between donors was above 5%. A statistical classification framework was built for diagnosing cytomegalovirus status from the catalog of TCR beta chain sequences. In a later analysis, TCR nucleotide sequences were compared against IMGT/GENE-DB human TR gene sequences so that V and J genes could be assigned. The TCRdist pipeline was used in a later analysis to assign CDR3 sequences and most-parsimonious VDJ recombination scenarios. In a later analysis, each TCR beta chain was defined by its CDR3 amino acid sequence together with its V-gene family, and reads without a unique V-gene family were excluded. As a way to deal with suspected cross-contamination and a sequencing artifact, a later analysis dropped 450 to 700 nucleotide sequences that were highly shared and had low generation probability. A later analysis calculated a clonal expansion index for each public chain from normalized within-repertoire ranks of inferred template counts. A later analysis computed generation probabilities with a VDJ recombination model fitted to out-of-frame rearrangements, and checked the results against IGoR. In a later analysis, TCR-TCR, TCR-HLA and TCR-CMV co-occurrence was scored with hypergeometric tests, and a repertoire-size bias correction was applied to TCR pairs. To estimate false discovery rates, a later analysis permuted the HLA or CMV assignments 20 times. In a later analysis, co-occurring TCRs were grouped using DBSCAN, and TCRdist sequence similarity was added for clustering within HLA-allele-positive subsets. Co-occurrence clustering excluded repertoires with fewer than 30,000 or more than 120,000 public chains, plus five with anomalous nucleotide sharing. This immuneACCESS table, as held by TCRdb, lists in-frame sequences with V and J called but not all clones. Of the missing ones, under half trace to an unresolved V gene in checked studies; the others have no known cause. V and J calls and clone size follow that table, whereas D and trimming were derived from the DNA. The sample records about 120,000 clones, approximately 67% of which are singletons. The biggest ten clones account for roughly 8.3% of the sample.

The sample holds a few counts of this clone. It has no known antigen specificity. One base away there is no much larger clone; base qualities are not given. This receptor was identified in a man younger than 35 in good health and CMV-seropositive. Recombination connected TRBV7-2 to TRBJ2-2; the D gene remains uncertain. Specimen: PBMCs. The CDR3 in this case is CASSLASNTGELFF. The DNA sequence follows: TGTGCCAGCAGCTTAGCTAGCAACACCGGGGAGCTGTTTTTT.